This T cell receptor beta chain was identified in a study of beta chain features in type 1 diabetes. Study-wide results and limits: When cDNA is sequenced, cells with high TCR expression could be over-represented.

The investigators reverse transcribed all of the isolated RNA, so they sequenced expressed TCRB transcripts. Repertoires were generated with immunoSEQ multiplex PCR, while TCRdb's copy carries only in-frame clones and drops some. The repertoire consists of roughly 240,000 clones, with 13% to 15% occurring once and the leading ten covering approximately 0.024%. There are a few counts of this clone. Its matching antigen is unknown. The sequence was obtained from a woman between 40 and 50 years old in good health. The sequenced material came from naive CD4+ T cells from blood.

The CDR3 DNA is TGCGCCAGCAGCCCTGGACTCTCTGGGGCCAACGTCCTGACTTTC. Its protein is CASSPGLSGANVLTF. The chain couples TRBV5-1 to TRBJ2-6, with D maybe TRBD2 (5 bases). Germline V gives CDR1 SGHRS, CDR2 YFSETQ. V was pared by 4 bases and J by 0 bases, with 8 bases between. CDR3 length: 15 residues. Together with reference TRBV5-1 and TRBJ2-6, the CDR3 gives the full variable domain: KAGVTQTPRYLIKTRGQQVTLSCSPISGHRSVSWYQQTPGQGLQFLFEYFSETQRNKGNFPGRFSGRQFSNSRSEMNVSTLELGDSALYLCASSPGLSGANVLTFGAGSRLTVL.